Listed here are 8 T cell receptor beta chains from one sample, sequenced in a study of T cells after posttransplantation cyclophosphamide. The data were produced by immunoSEQ multiplex PCR, yet TCRdb's version contains in-frame clones alone and is incomplete. The sample was found to contain about 39,000 clones, and every one recurs. Sequencing was done on a sample of PBMCs. Receptors were obtained from a woman aged 50 to 60 in good health and a related stem cell transplant donor.

This clone was counted ten times or more. The gene calls are TRBV11-3 and TRBJ2-7, with TRBD1 identical over 9 bases. The CDR3 contains 15 residues. Per germline, CDR1 SGHNT and CDR2 YENEEA. Germline trimming cut 5 bases from V and 5 bases from J; bases unmatched to any gene: 10. CDR3 residues: CASSPPRTGVHEQYF. CDR3 in DNA: TGTGCCAGCAGCCCACCCCGGACAGGGGTCCACGAGCAGTACTTC.

This clone showed up many times. The rearrangement uses TRBV30 and TRBJ2-6; the D is unclear. The CDR3 is 14 amino acids. The germline V and J ends were trimmed by 0 bases and 0 bases, with 3 bases remaining between them. Germline V gives CDR1 GTSNPN, CDR2 SVGIG (reference sequence). CDR3 protein: CAWSVASGANVLTF. The CDR3 DNA reads TGTGCCTGGAGTGTGGCCTCTGGGGCCAACGTCCTGACTTTC.

The V call is TRBV6-1, the J call TRBJ2-3; 9 bases line up with TRBD2. Germline trimming cut 8 bases from V and 4 bases from J; bases unmatched to any gene: 4. The CDR3 is 13 residues long. Germline CDR1 reads MNHNS; CDR2 reads SASEGT. As DNA, the CDR3 is TGTGCCAGCGGGGGACTAGCAGCAGATACGCAGTATTTT. This sequence encodes CASGGLAADTQYF.

This clone was found many times. The V gene is TRBV27, the J gene TRBJ2-3, with TRBD2 matching 8 bases. The CDR3 is 17 amino acids. Germline V lookup: CDR1 MNHEY, CDR2 SMNVEV (reference sequence). Losses at the gene ends were 0 bases for V and 6 bases for J; bases not matched to a gene: 11. CDR3 in amino acids: CASSLSTSAGWADTQYF. The CDR3, as DNA: TGTGCCAGCAGTTTATCGACTAGCGCGGGGTGGGCGGATACGCAGTATTTT.

This clone appeared many times. The chain is built from TRBV4-2 and TRBJ2-1; 12 bases are a match to TRBD2. CDR3 length equals 19 residues. Germline V gene data show CDR1 as LGHNA and CDR2 as YNFKEQ. Trimming removed 0 bases from V and 7 bases from J; junction bases left unmatched: 13. CDR3 DNA: TGTGCCAGCAGCCAAGATGGTCCCCTAGCGGGGGGGATAGGAAATGAGCAGTTCTTC. Encoded protein: CASSQDGPLAGGIGNEQFF.

This clone was detected ten times or more. This sequence joins TRBV10-3 and TRBJ2-1; weak D call: TRBD2 (6 bases). Germline values: CDR1 ENHRY, CDR2 SYGVKD. This CDR3 region has 16 residues. V was clipped by 4 bases and J by 10 bases, with 23 bases between them. CDR3 coding DNA: TGTGCCATCAGTGGGACGCTAGCGATTCCTATTGCCGAGCAGTTCTTC. This codes for CAISGTLAIPIAEQFF.

This clone was seen at least ten times. The V and J genes are TRBV28 and TRBJ2-7; D is undetermined. This CDR3 is built from 13 residues. Germline CDR1 MDHEN, CDR2 SYDVKM. Between the trimmed V and J ends, which lost 7 bases and 5 bases, there was a span of 15 bases. The CDR3 sequence: CASTDPLEHEQYF. The CDR3 DNA follows: TGTGCCAGCACCGACCCCCTAGAGCACGAGCAGTACTTC.

The sample holds many counts of this clone. The chain couples TRBV11-3 to TRBJ1-1; D gene ambiguous. The CDR3 runs 16 residues. The V end was cut by 3 bases, the J end by 4 bases, with 18 bases between. Germline CDR1 is SGHNT and CDR2 is YENEEA. The DNA for the CDR3 is TGTGCCAGCAGCTTGAGGGCAGCCACCCCGGGCACTGAAGCTTTCTTT. It codes for CASSLRAATPGTEAFF.